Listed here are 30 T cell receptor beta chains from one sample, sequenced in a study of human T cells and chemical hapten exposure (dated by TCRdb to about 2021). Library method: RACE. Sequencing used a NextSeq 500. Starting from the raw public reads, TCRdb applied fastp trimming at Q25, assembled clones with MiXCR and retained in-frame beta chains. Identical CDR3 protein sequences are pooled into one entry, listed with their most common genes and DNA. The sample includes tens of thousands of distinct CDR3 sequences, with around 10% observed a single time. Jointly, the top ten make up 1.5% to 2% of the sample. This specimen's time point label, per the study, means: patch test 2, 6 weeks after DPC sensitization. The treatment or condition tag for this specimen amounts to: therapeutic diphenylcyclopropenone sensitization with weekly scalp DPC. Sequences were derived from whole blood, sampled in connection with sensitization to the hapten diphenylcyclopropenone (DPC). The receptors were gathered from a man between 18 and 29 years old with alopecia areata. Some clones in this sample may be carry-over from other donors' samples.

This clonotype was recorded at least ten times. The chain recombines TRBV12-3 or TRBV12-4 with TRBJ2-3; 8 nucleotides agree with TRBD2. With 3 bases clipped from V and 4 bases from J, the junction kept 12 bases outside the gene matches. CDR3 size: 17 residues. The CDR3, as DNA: TGTGCCAGCAGTTTTAACGGGGGGGCCGGTTTGCCAGATACGCAGTATTTT. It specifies CASSFNGGAGLPDTQYF.

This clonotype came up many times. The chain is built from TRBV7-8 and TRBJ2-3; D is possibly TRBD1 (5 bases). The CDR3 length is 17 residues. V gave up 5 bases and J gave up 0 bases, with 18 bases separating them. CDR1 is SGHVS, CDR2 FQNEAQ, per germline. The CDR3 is CASSTPGRATSTDTQYF. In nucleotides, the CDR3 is TGTGCCAGCAGCACCCCCGGCAGGGCTACTAGCACAGATACGCAGTATTTT.

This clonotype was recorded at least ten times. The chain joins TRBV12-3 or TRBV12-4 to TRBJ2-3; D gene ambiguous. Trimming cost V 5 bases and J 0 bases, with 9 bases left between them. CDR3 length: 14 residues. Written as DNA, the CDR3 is TGTGCCAGCAGTCGGAGCTCTAGCACAGATACGCAGTATTTT. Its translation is CASSRSSSTDTQYF.

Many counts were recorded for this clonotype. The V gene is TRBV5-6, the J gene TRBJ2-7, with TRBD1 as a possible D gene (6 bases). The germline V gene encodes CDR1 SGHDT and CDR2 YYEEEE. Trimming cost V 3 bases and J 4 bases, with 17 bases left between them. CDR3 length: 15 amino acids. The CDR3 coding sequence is TGTGCCAGCAGCTCCACCACTTACACAGGGTACGAGCAGTACGTC. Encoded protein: CASSSTTYTGYEQYV.

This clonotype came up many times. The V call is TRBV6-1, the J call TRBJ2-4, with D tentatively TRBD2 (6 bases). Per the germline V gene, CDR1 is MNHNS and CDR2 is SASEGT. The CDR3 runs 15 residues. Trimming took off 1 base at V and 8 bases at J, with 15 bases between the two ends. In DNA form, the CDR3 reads TGTGCCAGCAGTGAAGTCGCAGGGAGGCCAGACATTCAGTACTTC. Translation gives CASSEVAGRPDIQYF.

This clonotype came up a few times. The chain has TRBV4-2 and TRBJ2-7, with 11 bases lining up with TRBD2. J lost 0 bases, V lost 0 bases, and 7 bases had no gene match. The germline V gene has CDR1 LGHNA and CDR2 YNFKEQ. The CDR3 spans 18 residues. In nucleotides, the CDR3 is TGTGCCAGCAGCCAAGATCTGGCTAGCGGGGGGACCTCCTACGAGCAGTACTTC. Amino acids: CASSQDLASGGTSYEQYF.

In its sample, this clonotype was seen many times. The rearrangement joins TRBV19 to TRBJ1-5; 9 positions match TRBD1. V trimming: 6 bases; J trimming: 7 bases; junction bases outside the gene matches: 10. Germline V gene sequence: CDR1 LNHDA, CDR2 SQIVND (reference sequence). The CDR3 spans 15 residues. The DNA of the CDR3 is TGTGCCAGTAGCCCGGGACAGGGTAGGAGGCAGCCCCAGCATTTT. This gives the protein CASSPGQGRRQPQHF. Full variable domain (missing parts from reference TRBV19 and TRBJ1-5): DGGITQSPKYLFRKEGQNVTLSCEQNLNHDAMYWYRQDPGQGLRLIYYSQIVNDFQKGDIAEGYSVSREKKESFPLTVTSAQKNPTAFYLCASSPGQGRRQPQHFGDGTRLSIL.

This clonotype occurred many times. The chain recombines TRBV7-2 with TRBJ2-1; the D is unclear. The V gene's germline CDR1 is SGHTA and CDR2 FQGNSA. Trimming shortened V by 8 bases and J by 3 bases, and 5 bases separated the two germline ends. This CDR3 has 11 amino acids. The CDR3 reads CASADYNEQFF. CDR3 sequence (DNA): TGTGCCAGCGCGGACTACAATGAGCAGTTCTTC.

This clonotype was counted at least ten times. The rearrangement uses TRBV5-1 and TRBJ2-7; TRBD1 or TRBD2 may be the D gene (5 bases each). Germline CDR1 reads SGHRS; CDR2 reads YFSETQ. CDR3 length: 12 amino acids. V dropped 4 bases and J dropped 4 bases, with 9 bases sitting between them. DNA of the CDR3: TGCGCCAGCAGCCTGAGGGGATACGAGCAGTACTTC. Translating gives CASSLRGYEQYF.

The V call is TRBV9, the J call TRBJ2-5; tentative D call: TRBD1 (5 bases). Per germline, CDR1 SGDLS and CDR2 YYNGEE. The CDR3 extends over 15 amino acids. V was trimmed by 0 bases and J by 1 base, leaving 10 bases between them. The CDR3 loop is CASSVVGRVQETQYF. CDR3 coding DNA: TGTGCCAGCAGCGTAGTTGGCAGGGTCCAAGAGACCCAGTACTTC. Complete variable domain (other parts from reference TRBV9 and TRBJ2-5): DSGVTQTPKHLITATGQRVTLRCSPRSGDLSVYWYQQSLDQGLQFLIQYYNGEERAKGNILERFSAQQFPDLHSELNLSSLELGDSALYFCASSVVGRVQETQYFGPGTRLLVL.

CDR3 DNA sequence: TGTGCCAGCAGCTCGAAAGAAGGGACAGATACGCAGTATTTT. Translation: CASSSKEGTDTQYF. The chain joins TRBV7-9 to TRBJ2-3; D remains ambiguous. Germline-derived CDR1 and CDR2 are SEHNR and FQNEAQ (reference sequence). Trimming stripped 4 bases from V and 3 bases from J, with 11 bases between. This CDR3 has 14 amino acids.

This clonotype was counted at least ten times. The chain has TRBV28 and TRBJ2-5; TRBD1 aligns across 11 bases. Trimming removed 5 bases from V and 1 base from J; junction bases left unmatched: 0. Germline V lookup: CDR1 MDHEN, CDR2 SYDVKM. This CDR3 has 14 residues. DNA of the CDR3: TGTGCCAGCAGTGGGACAGGGGGCCAAGAGACCCAGTACTTC. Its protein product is CASSGTGGQETQYF.

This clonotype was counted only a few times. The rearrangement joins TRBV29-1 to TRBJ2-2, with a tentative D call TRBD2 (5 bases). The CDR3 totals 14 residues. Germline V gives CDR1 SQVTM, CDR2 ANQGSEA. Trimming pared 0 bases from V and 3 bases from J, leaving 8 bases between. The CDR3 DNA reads TGCAGCGTTGAAGACCGGGATCACACCGGGGAGCTGTTTTTT. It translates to CSVEDRDHTGELFF.

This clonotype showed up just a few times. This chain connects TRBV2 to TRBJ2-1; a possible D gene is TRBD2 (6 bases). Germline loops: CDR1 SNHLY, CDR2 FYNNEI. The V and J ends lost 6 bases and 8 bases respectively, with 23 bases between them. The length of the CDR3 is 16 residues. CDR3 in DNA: TGTGCCAGCAGATTGTCGCGGGGTTCTCTTATACATGAGCAGTTCTTC. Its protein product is CASRLSRGSLIHEQFF.

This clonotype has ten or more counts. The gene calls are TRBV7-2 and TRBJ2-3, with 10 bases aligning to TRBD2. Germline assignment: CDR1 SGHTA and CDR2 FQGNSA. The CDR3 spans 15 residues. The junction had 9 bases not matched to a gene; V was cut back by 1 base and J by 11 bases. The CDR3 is CASSLGGTSEFGQYF. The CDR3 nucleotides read TGTGCCAGCAGCTTAGGCGGGACTAGCGAGTTTGGGCAGTATTTT.

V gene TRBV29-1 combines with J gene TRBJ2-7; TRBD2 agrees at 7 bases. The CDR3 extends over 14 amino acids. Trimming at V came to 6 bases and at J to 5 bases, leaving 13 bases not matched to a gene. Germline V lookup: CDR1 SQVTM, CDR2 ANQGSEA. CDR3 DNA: TGCAGCGTGGCCCTTCGGGGGGTTCGGGACGAGCAGTACTTC. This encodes CSVALRGVRDEQYF.

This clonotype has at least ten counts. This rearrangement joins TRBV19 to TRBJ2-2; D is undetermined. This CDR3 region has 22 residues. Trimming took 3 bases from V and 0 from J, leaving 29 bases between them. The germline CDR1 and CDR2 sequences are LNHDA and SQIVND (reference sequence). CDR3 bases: TGTGCCAGTAGTATCTTGTTGGACGCGACTGAGATTTTAAGAGCGAACACCGGGGAGCTGTTTTTT. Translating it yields CASSILLDATEILRANTGELFF.

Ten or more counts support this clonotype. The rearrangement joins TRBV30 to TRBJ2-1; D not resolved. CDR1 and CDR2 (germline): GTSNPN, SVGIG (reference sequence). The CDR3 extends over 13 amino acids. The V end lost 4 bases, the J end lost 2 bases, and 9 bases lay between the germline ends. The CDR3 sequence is CAWITCTYNEQFF. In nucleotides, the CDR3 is TGTGCCTGGATTACCTGCACCTACAATGAGCAGTTCTTC.

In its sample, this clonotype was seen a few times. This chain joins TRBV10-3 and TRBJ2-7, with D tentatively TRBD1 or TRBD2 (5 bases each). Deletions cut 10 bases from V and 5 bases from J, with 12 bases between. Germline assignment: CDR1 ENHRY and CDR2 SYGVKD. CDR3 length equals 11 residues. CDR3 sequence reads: CATRDVNEQYF. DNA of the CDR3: TGTGCCACCCGGGACGTCAACGAGCAGTACTTC.

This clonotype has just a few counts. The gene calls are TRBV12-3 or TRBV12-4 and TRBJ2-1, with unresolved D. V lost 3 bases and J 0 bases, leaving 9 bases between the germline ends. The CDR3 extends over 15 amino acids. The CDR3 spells CASSFEWGSYNEQFF. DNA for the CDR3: TGTGCCAGCAGTTTCGAGTGGGGCTCCTACAATGAGCAGTTCTTC.

This CDR3 reads CATRDRYQETQYF. In DNA form, the CDR3 reads TGTGCCACCCGAGACCGCTATCAGGAGACCCAGTACTTC. The rearrangement uses TRBV19 and TRBJ2-5; D not certain. Germline CDR1 reads LNHDA; CDR2 reads SQIVND (reference sequence). There are 13 residues in the CDR3. V lost 10 bases to trimming and J lost 5 bases, with 17 bases between them. The entire variable domain, with the rest obtained from reference TRBV19 and TRBJ2-5, is as follows: DGGITQSPKYLFRKEGQNVTLSCEQNLNHDAMYWYRQDPGQGLRLIYYSQIVNDFQKGDIAEGYSVSREKKESFPLTVTSAQKNPTAFYLCATRDRYQETQYFGPGTRLLVL.

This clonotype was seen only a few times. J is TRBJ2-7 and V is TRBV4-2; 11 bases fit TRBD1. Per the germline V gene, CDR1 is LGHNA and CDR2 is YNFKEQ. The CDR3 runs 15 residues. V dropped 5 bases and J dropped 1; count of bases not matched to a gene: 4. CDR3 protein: CASSTGQGASYEQYF. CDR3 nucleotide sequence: TGTGCCAGCAGCACTGGACAGGGGGCTTCCTACGAGCAGTACTTC.

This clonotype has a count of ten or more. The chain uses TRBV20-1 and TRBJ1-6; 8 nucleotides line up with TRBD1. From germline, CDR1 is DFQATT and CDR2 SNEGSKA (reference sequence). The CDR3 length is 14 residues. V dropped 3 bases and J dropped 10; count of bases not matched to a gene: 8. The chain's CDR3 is CSASDRGPPSPLHF. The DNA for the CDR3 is TGCAGTGCTAGTGACAGGGGTCCTCCATCACCCCTCCACTTT.

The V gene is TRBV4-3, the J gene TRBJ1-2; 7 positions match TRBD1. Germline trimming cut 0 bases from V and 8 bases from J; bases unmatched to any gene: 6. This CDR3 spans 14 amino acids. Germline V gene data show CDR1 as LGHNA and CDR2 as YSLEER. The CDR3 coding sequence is TGCGCCAGCAGCCAAGACAAACAGGGGTACGGCTACACCTTC. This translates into CASSQDKQGYGYTF.

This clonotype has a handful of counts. The CDR3 region has the DNA TGCGCCAGCAGCCAAGAGATGACGGGGAGCCCCAATTCACCCCTCCACTTT. It encodes CASSQEMTGSPNSPLHF. This chain uses TRBV4-1 with TRBJ1-6, with no clear D. The V end was cut by 0 bases, the J end by 7 bases, with 16 bases between. Germline assignment: CDR1 MGHRA and CDR2 YSYEKL. The CDR3 extends over 17 amino acids.

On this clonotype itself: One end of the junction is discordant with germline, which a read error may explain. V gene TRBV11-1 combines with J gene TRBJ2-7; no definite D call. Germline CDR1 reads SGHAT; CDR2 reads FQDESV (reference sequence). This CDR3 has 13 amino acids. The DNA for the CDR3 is TGTGCCAGCAGGCCGACCGGATTGGTCGAGCAGAACTTC. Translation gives CASRPTGLVEQNF.

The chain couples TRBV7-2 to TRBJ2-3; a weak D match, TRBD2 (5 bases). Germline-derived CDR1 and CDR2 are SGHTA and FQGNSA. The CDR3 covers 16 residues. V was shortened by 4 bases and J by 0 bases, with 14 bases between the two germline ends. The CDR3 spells CASSSLGGRSTDTQYF. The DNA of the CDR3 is TGTGCCAGCAGCTCGCTTGGCGGGCGGAGCACAGATACGCAGTATTTT.

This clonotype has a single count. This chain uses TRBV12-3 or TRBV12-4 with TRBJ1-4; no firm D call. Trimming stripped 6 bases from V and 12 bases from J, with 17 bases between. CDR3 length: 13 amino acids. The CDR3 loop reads CASSMDGSEELFF. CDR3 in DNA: TGTGCCAGCAGCATGGACGGCTCGGAGGAACTGTTTTTT.

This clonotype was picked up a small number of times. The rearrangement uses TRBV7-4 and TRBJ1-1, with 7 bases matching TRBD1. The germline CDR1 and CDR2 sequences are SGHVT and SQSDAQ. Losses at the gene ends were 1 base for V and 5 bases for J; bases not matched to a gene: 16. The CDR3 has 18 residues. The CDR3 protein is CASSLGPRDSLCGTEAFF. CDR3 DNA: TGTGCCAGCAGCTTAGGACCCCGGGACAGTCTTTGTGGGACTGAAGCTTTCTTT.

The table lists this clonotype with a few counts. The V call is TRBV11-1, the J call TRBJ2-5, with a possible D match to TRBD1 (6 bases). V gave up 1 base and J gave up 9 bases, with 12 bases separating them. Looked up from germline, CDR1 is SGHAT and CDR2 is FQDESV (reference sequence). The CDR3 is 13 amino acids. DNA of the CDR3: TGTGCCAGCAGCTTAGTACAGGGTATGGCCCAGTACTTC. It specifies CASSLVQGMAQYF.